This T cell receptor (beta chain) is from a study of radiation and T cells in renal cell carcinoma. Across the whole study: Nephrectomy followed 15 Gy stereotactic body radiation by 4 weeks.

The CDR3 spans 11 residues. Germline V lookup: CDR1 MNHNS, CDR2 SASEGT. The ends were cut back, 10 bases at V and 7 bases at J, with 14 bases in the middle. Noted time point: baseline pretreatment blood. Documented treatment: 15 Gy SBRT to primary tumor, nephrectomy 4 weeks later. Radiation-treated patients gave blood at baseline, week 2 and week 4. Study-wide findings and caveats: From baseline, blood top tumor clonotypes peaked at 2 weeks post-radiation. Without pretreatment biopsies, baseline tumor clonotype presence was undetermined.

Comments on this clone: Its antigen remains unknown.

Sequencing was performed with immunoSEQ multiplex PCR; in TCRdb, only in-frame clones are kept and a portion is missing. This table holds approximately 140,000 clones, approximately 90% found once. The TCR originated in a woman aged 70 to 79 with renal cell carcinoma. This material consisted of blood, taken from a patient whose treatment included radiotherapy and nephrectomy. The chain uses TRBV6-1 and TRBJ2-7; D is unresolved. CDR3 DNA sequence: TGTGCCACCTCCCTCCGGAGAGAGCAGTACTTC. It translates to CATSLRREQYF.